One sample yielded the 9 T cell receptor beta chains listed below, sequenced in a study of shared clonotypes between healthy human individuals (dated by TCRdb to the early 2020s). The method behind the library was the immunoSEQ multiplex PCR assay. TCRdb took this table from immuneACCESS and kept in-frame rearrangements with V and J called. Such tables lack part of the clones; where checked against another copy, unresolved V genes explain under half of the gap, and the rest is unexplained. The table for this sample lists roughly 2,300,000 clones; around 90% of them were counted only once. The ten largest clones add up to around 0.35% of the sample. The sample was naive CD4+ T cells from PBMCs. This specimen's cell subset or site label, interpreted: CD45RA+ positively selected. All receptors come from a young man in good health. Some clones in this sample may be carry-over from other donors' samples.

The V and J genes are TRBV29-1 and TRBJ1-6; 7 nucleotides line up with TRBD1. The V gene end was trimmed by 5 bases and the J gene end by 2 bases; junction bases not matched to a gene: 3. Per germline, CDR1 SQVTM and CDR2 ANQGSEA. The CDR3 has 14 amino acids. CDR3 in amino acids: CSVRDSPYNSPLHF. In DNA form, the CDR3 reads TGCAGCGTTCGGGACAGTCCCTATAATTCACCCCTCCACTTT.

V gene TRBV15 combines with J gene TRBJ1-1; maybe TRBD1 (5 bases). The CDR3 loop spans 14 amino acids. Germline CDR1 is LNHNV and CDR2 is YYDKDF (reference sequence). Trimming left V 0 bases short and J 6 bases short, with 11 bases between. CDR3 nucleotides: TGTGCCACCAGCAGAGATCCCCAGGGAGCTGAAGCTTTCTTT. It yields the protein CATSRDPQGAEAFF.

The chain recombines TRBV19 with TRBJ2-3, with TRBD2 as a possible D gene (6 bases). The ends were cut back, 5 bases at V and 3 bases at J, with 15 bases in the middle. The CDR3 sequence is 15 residues long. CDR1 LNHDA and CDR2 SQIVND come from the germline V gene (reference sequence). Here the CDR3 reads CASSSRTEGTDTQYF. CDR3 nucleotides: TGTGCCAGTAGTTCCCGGACGGAGGGAACAGATACGCAGTATTTT. Full variable domain (remainder filled in from reference TRBV19 and TRBJ2-3): DGGITQSPKYLFRKEGQNVTLSCEQNLNHDAMYWYRQDPGQGLRLIYYSQIVNDFQKGDIAEGYSVSREKKESFPLTVTSAQKNPTAFYLCASSSRTEGTDTQYFGPGTRLTVL.

The V and J genes are TRBV6-1 and TRBJ2-1, with 11 bases identical to TRBD2. Looked up from germline, CDR1 is MNHNS and CDR2 is SASEGT. This CDR3 contains 15 residues. V dropped 3 bases and J dropped 3; count of bases not matched to a gene: 1. CDR3 in DNA: TGTGCCAGCAGTGACACTAGCGGGAGCTACAATGAGCAGTTCTTC. This gives the protein CASSDTSGSYNEQFF.

The gene calls are TRBV6-6 and TRBJ1-3; unclear D gene. This CDR3 is 14 amino acids long. CDR1 and CDR2 (germline): MNHNY, SVGAGI (reference sequence). With 6 bases removed from V and 1 base from J, the gap between germline ends came to 10 bases. The CDR3 coding sequence is TGTGCCAGCAGATTCAGGCCGTCTGGAAACACCATATATTTT. Amino acid sequence: CASRFRPSGNTIYF.

The CDR3 here is CASSEVGSNYGYTF. The CDR3 nucleotides read TGTGCCAGCAGTGAAGTGGGATCCAACTATGGCTACACCTTC. The J gene is TRBJ1-2, the V gene TRBV6-1; D gene unclear. Trimming removed 1 base at V and 2 bases at J, with 8 bases between. CDR1 MNHNS and CDR2 SASEGT come from the germline V gene. The CDR3 contains 14 residues.

V gene TRBV5-4 combines with J gene TRBJ2-6; D unresolved. The CDR3 totals 17 residues. Germline V gene sequence: CDR1 SGHNT, CDR2 YYREEE (reference sequence). Trimming shortened V by 3 bases and J by 0 bases, and 13 bases separated the two germline ends. CDR3 bases: TGTGCCAGCAGCTCGGCAGGCCTGTCCTCTGGGGCCAACGTCCTGACTTTC. Protein product: CASSSAGLSSGANVLTF.

A note on this clone: The identical CDR3 is also encoded by other nucleotide sequences in the sample. The rearrangement uses TRBV6-5 and TRBJ2-2, with D hard to call. Germline loops: CDR1 MNHEY, CDR2 SVGAGI. V dropped 6 bases and J dropped 1 base, with 9 bases sitting between them. This CDR3 spans 14 amino acids. The CDR3 sequence is CASSPRRNTGELFF. CDR3 DNA sequence: TGTGCCAGCAGCCCCCGGCGGAACACCGGGGAGCTGTTTTTT.

The chain joins TRBV15 to TRBJ2-5; 7 bases map to TRBD2. Losses at the gene ends were 4 bases for V and 5 bases for J; bases not matched to a gene: 10. In germline, CDR1 is LNHNV, CDR2 YYDKDF (reference sequence). The CDR3 consists of 15 residues. CDR3 DNA: TGTGCCACCAGCACCGCGGGAGTACCGAGGGAGACCCAGTACTTC. It yields the protein CATSTAGVPRETQYF. The variable domain in full, completed from reference TRBV15 and TRBJ2-5, reads DAMVIQNPRYQVTQFGKPVTLSCSQTLNHNVMYWYQQKSSQAPKLLFHYYDKDFNNEADTPDNFQSRRPNTSFCFLDIRSPGLGDTAMYLCATSTAGVPRETQYFGPGTRLLVL.